The source of this TCR beta chain is a study of CD8 T cells in ankylosing spondylitis. Study conclusions and caveats: Characteristic of ankylosing spondylitis blood, it appeared, was a TCR beta motif comprising several highly homologous variants. Earlier studies detected some motif variants in reactive arthritis synovial fluid and blood.

MiXCR, run by TCRdb on the 5' RACE reads, gives a single entry per CDR3 protein. Of fewer than 550,000 distinct CDR3 sequences listed, 5.3% are singletons. Ten or more counts support this clonotype. Its antigen is not identified. V was clipped by 3 bases and J by 9 bases, with 15 bases between them. The CDR3 has 14 amino acids. Germline V gives CDR1 SGHTA, CDR2 FQGTGA. This rearrangement joins TRBV7-3 to TRBJ2-1; tentative D call: TRBD2 (6 bases). The TCR originated in a male donor with ankylosing spondylitis. The sequenced sample was blood, either unsorted or a sorted T cell fraction (not recorded which). DNA of the CDR3: TGTGCCAGCAGCTTCAACGGGGGTCAAGGTGAGCAGTTCTTC. Translation gives CASSFNGGQGEQFF. The complete variable domain, with remaining parts taken from reference TRBV7-3 and TRBJ2-1, reads GAGVSQTPSNKVTEKGKYVELRCDPISGHTALYWYRQSLGQGPEFLIYFQGTGAADDSGLPNDRFFAVRPEGSVSTLKIQRTERGDSAVYLCASSFNGGQGEQFFGPGTRLTVL.